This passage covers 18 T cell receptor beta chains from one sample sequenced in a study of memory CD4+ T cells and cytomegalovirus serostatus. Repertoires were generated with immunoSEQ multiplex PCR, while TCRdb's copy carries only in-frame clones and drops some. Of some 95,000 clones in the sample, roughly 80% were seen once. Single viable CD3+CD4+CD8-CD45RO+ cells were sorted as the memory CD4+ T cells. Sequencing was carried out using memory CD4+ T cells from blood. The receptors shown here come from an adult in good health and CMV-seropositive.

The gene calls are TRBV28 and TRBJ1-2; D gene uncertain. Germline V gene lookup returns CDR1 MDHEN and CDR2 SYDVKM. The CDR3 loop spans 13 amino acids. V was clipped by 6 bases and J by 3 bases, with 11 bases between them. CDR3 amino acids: CASSSVGDYGYTF. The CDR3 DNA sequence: TGTGCCAGCAGCTCCGTGGGAGACTATGGCTACACCTTC.

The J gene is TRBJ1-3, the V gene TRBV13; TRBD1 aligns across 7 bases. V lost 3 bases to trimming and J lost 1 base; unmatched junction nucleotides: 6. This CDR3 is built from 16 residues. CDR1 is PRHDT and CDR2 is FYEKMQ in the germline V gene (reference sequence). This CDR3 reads CASSFHRGFSGNTIYF. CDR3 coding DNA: TGTGCCAGCAGCTTTCACAGGGGTTTTTCTGGAAACACCATATATTTT.

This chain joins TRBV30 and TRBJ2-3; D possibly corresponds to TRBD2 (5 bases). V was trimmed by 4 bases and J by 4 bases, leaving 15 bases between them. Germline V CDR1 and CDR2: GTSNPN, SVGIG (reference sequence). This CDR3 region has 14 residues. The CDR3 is CAWTGSWGADTQYF. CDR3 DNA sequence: TGTGCCTGGACGGGTAGCTGGGGAGCAGATACGCAGTATTTT.

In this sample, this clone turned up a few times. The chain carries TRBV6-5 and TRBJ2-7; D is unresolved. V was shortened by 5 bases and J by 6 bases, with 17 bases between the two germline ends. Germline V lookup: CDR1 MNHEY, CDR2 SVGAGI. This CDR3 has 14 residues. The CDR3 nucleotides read TGTGCCAGCAGTCAGATAGCCACAGATCGCGAGCAGTACTTC. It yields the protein CASSQIATDREQYF.

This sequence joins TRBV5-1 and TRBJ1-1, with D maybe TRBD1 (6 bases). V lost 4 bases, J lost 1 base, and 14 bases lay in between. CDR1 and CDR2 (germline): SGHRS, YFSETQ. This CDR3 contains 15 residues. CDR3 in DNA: TGCGCCAGCAGCGTGGTAGGGGGGACGAACACTGAAGCTTTCTTT. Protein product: CASSVVGGTNTEAFF. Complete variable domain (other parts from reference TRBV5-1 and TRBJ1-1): KAGVTQTPRYLIKTRGQQVTLSCSPISGHRSVSWYQQTPGQGLQFLFEYFSETQRNKGNFPGRFSGRQFSNSRSEMNVSTLELGDSALYLCASSVVGGTNTEAFFGQGTRLTVV.

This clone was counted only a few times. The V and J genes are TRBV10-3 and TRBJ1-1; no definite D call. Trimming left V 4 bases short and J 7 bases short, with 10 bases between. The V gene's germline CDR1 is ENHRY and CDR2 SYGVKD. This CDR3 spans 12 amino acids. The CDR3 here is CAISVSQDEAFF. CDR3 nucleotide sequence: TGTGCCATCAGTGTCTCTCAGGATGAAGCTTTCTTT.

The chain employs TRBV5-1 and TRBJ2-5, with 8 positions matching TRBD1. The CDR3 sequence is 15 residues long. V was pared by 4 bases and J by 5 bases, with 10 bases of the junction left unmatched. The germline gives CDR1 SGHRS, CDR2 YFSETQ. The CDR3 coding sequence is TGCGCCAGCAGCGGCCGCCGGACAGGGTATGAGACCCAGTACTTC. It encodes CASSGRRTGYETQYF. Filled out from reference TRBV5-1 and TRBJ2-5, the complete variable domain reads KAGVTQTPRYLIKTRGQQVTLSCSPISGHRSVSWYQQTPGQGLQFLFEYFSETQRNKGNFPGRFSGRQFSNSRSEMNVSTLELGDSALYLCASSGRRTGYETQYFGPGTRLLVL.

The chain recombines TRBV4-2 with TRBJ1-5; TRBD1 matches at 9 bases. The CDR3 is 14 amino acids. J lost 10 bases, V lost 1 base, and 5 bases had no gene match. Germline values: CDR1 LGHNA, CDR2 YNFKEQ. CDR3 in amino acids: CASSQGQGEEPQHF. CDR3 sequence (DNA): TGTGCCAGCAGCCAAGGACAGGGGGAGGAACCCCAGCATTTT.

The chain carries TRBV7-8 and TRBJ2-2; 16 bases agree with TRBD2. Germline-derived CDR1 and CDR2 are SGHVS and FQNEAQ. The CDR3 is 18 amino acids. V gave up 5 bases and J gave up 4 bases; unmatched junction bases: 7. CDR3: CASSPGLAGGGGTGELFF. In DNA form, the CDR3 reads TGTGCCAGCAGCCCGGGACTAGCGGGAGGGGGTGGCACCGGGGAGCTGTTTTTT.

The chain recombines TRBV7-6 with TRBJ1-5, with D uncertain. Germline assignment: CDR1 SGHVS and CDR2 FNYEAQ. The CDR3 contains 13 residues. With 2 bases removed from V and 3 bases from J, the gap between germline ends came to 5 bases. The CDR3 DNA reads TGTGCCAGCAGCTTATACCACAATCAGCCCCAGCATTTT. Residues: CASSLYHNQPQHF.

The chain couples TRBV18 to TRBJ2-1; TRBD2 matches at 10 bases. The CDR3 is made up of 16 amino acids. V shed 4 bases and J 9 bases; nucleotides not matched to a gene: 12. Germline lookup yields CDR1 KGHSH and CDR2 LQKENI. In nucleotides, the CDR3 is TGTGCCAGCTCACTGGTTCTAGCGGGAGAGGTGAGTGAGCAGTTCTTC. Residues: CASSLVLAGEVSEQFF.

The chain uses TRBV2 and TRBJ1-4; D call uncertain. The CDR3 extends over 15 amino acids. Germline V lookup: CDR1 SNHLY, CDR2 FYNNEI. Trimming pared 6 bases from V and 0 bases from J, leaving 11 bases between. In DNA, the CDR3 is TGTGCCAGCAGGAACAGCGCTGCAACTAATGAAAAACTGTTTTTT. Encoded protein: CASRNSAATNEKLFF.

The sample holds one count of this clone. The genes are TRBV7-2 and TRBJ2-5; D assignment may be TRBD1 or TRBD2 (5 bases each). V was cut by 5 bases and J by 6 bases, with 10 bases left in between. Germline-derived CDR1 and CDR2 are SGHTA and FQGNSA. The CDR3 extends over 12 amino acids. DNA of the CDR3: TGTGCCAGCAGCCGGGACCTTCAGACCCAGTACTTC. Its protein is CASSRDLQTQYF. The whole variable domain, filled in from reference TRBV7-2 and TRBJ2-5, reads GAGVSQSPSNKVTEKGKDVELRCDPISGHTALYWYRQSLGQGLEFLIYFQGNSAPDKSGLPSDRFSAERTGGSVSTLTIQRTQQEDSAVYLCASSRDLQTQYFGPGTRLLVL.

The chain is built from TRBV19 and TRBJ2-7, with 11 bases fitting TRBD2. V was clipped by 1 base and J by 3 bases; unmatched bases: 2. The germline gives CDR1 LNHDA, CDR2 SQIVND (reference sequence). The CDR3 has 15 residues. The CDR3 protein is CASSIAGLADYEQYF. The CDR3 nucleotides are TGTGCCAGTAGTATAGCGGGACTAGCGGACTACGAGCAGTACTTC.

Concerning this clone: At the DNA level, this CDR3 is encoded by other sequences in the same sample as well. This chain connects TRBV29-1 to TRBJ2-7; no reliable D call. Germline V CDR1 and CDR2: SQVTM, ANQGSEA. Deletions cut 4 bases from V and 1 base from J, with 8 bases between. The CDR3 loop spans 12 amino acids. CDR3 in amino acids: CSVGTHSYEQYF. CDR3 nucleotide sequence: TGCAGCGTTGGTACCCATTCCTACGAGCAGTACTTC.

The CDR3 DNA reads TGTGCCAGCAGTACCCATTTGGTTGAGCAGTACTTC. Translating it yields CASSTHLVEQYF. The J gene is TRBJ2-7, the V gene TRBV28, with unresolved D. Germline assignment: CDR1 MDHEN and CDR2 SYDVKM. V was cut by 5 bases and J by 7 bases, with 12 bases left in between. The CDR3 length is 12 residues.

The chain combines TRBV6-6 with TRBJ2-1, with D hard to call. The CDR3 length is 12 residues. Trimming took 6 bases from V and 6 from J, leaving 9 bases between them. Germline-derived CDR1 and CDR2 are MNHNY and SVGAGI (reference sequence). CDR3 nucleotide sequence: TGTGCCAGCAGCCTACCAGCCAATGAGCAGTTCTTC. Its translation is CASSLPANEQFF.

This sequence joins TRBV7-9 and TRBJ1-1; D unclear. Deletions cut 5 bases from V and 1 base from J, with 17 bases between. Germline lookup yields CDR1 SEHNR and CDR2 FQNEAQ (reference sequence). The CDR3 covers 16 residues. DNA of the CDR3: TGTGCCAGCAGCCGGGAGGGAACAGTCCCGAACACTGAAGCTTTCTTT. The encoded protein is CASSREGTVPNTEAFF.